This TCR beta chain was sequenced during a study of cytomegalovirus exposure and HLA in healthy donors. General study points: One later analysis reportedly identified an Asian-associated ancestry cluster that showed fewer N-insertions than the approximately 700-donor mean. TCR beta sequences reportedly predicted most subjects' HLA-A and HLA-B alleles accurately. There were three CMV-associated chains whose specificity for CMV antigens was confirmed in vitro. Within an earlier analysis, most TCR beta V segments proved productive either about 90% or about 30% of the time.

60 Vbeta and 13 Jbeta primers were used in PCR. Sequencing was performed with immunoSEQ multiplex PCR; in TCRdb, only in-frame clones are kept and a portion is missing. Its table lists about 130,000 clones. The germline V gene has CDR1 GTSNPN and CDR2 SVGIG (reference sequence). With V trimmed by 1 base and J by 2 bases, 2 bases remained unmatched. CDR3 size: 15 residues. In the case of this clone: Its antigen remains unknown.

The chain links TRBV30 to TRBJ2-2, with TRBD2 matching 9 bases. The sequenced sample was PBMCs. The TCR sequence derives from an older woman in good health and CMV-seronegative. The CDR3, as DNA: TGTGCCTGGAGTGGGCTAGCGGGAAACACCGGGGAGCTGTTTTTT. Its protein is CAWSGLAGNTGELFF.